A selection of T cell receptor beta chains follows, all from one sample in a study of T cells in Graves' hyperthyroidism and ophthalmopathy. TCRdb reprocessed the multiplex PCR reads via MiXCR and lists one record per CDR3 protein. The profile shows under 400,000 distinct CDR3 sequences, around 25% of them singletons. The source material was blood. The source is a man aged 50-60 years with Graves' hyperthyroidism. CDR3s include the opening cysteine and the closing phenylalanine or tryptophan. D genes are given only for firm matches. Some rows mark clone size as missing; the rest say once, few, many or name a class of expanded clone.

clone_size j_call d_call v_call cdr3_nt cdr3_aa
few TRBJ1-1 - TRBV20-1 TGCAGTGCTCGGGACATCCCTGAAGCTTTCTTT CSARDIPEAFF
many TRBJ2-7 - TRBV20-1 TGCAGTGCTACCCCCTTACCCTACGAGCAGTACTTC CSATPLPYEQYF
- TRBJ1-5 TRBD1 TRBV28 TGTGCCAGCAAATACAGGGGCAACAGCAATCAGCCCCAGCATTTT CASKYRGNSNQPQHF
- TRBJ1-1 - TRBV5-1 TGCGCCAGCAGCTTGGGCCAGACAGGCCCGAACACTGAAGCTTTCTTT CASSLGQTGPNTEAFF
- TRBJ1-1 TRBD1 TRBV29-1 TGCAGCTCCGGACAGGGGCACACTGAAGCTTTCTTT CSSGQGHTEAFF
few TRBJ2-3 - TRBV7-7 TGTGCCAGCAGCTCCGGAGAGATACCTAACACAGATACGCAGTATTTT CASSSGEIPNTDTQYF
few TRBJ1-1 - TRBV5-6 TGTGCCAGCAGCTTCACAGGGTTGAACACTGAAGCTTTCTTT CASSFTGLNTEAFF
few TRBJ1-5 - TRBV7-8 TGTGCCAGCAGCCTCTCGGTGGGTGGCAATCAGCCCCAGCATTTT CASSLSVGGNQPQHF
- TRBJ2-7 TRBD1 TRBV18 TGTGCCAGCTCAGGGGACAGGAGCACATACGAGCAGTACTTC CASSGDRSTYEQYF
once TRBJ1-3 TRBD1 TRBV28 TGTGCCAGCAGTCTTACAGGGGCCTCTGGAAACACCATATATTTT CASSLTGASGNTIYF
- TRBJ2-7 TRBD2 TRBV12-3/TRBV12-4 TGTGCCAGCAGTTTAGCTCCCCCGGGACTAGCGGCACCCTACGAGCAGTACTTC CASSLAPPGLAAPYEQYF
few TRBJ2-3 - TRBV12-3/TRBV12-4 TGTGCCAGCAGAATGGTGGGGGGCACAGATACGCAGTATTTT CASRMVGGTDTQYF
many TRBJ2-7 TRBD1 TRBV6-1 TGTGCCAGCAGTTCCGGACAGGGGACGACCTACGAGCAGTACTTC CASSSGQGTTYEQYF
many TRBJ1-1 - TRBV12-3/TRBV12-4 TGTGCCACAGGGTCCGGCAGTCTGAACACTGAAGCTTTCTTT CATGSGSLNTEAFF
many TRBJ1-2 TRBD1 TRBV28 TGTGCCAGTAGACAGGGGGCTGGGGACCGCTATGGCTACACCTTC CASRQGAGDRYGYTF
once TRBJ2-3 TRBD2 TRBV27 TGTGCCAGCAGTTTATTACTAGCGGGGGGCACAGATACGCAGTATTTT CASSLLLAGGTDTQYF
- TRBJ1-1 - TRBV18 TGTGCCAGCTCACACGGACGGGACGCGAACACTGAAGCTTTCTTT CASSHGRDANTEAFF
many TRBJ2-5 - TRBV7-2 TGTGCCAGCAGCCCCACAGGGAGCCAAGAGACCCAGTACTTC CASSPTGSQETQYF
few TRBJ2-2 TRBD2 TRBV29-1 TGCAGCGTCGCGTATGGACTAGCGGGATCGGCCGGGGAGCTGTTTTTT CSVAYGLAGSAGELFF
few TRBJ2-3 - TRBV12-3/TRBV12-4 TGTGCCAGCAGTTCCCTGGCTCCTGGAGATACGCAGTATTTT CASSSLAPGDTQYF
many TRBJ1-1 TRBD1 TRBV18 TGTGCCAGCTCACCAACCTCAGGGGGCACTGAAGCTTTCTTT CASSPTSGGTEAFF
many TRBJ2-1 - TRBV12-3/TRBV12-4 TGTGCCAGCAGTTTAGGGGAAGCCGCCCACAATGAGCAGTTCTTC CASSLGEAAHNEQFF
many TRBJ2-1 - TRBV11-2 TGTGCCAGCAGCTTACAACAGAGGAACAATGAGCAGTTCTTC CASSLQQRNNEQFF
once TRBJ2-4 - TRBV28 TGTGCCAGCAGTTTCGGGATCAGGGGCTCCACAGCCAAAAACATTCAGTACTTC CASSFGIRGSTAKNIQYF
few TRBJ2-5 TRBD2 TRBV6-1 TGTGCCAGCAGCCCCCGAGGACTAGCGGGAGAGACCCAGTACTTC CASSPRGLAGETQYF
many TRBJ2-1 - TRBV7-9 TGTGCCAGCAGCCCCCCGGTGGGACGTTACTCCTACAATGAGCAGTTCTTC CASSPPVGRYSYNEQFF
- TRBJ1-4 TRBD1 TRBV6-2/TRBV6-3 TGTGCCAGCAGTTACAACAGGGGGAGCACAGAAAAACTGTTTTTT CASSYNRGSTEKLFF
- TRBJ1-2 - TRBV4-1 TGCGCCAGCAGCCAAGTTGGATTTGGCTACACCTTC CASSQVGFGYTF
- TRBJ1-1 TRBD1 TRBV28 TGTGCCAGCAGTTTCCCGGACAGGGAGAGAACTGAAGCTTTCTTT CASSFPDRERTEAFF
few TRBJ1-1 - TRBV5-1 TGCGCCAGCAGCTTGTCCTCAAACAGGGCTGAAGCTTTCTTT CASSLSSNRAEAFF
- TRBJ2-1 TRBD1 TRBV25-1 TGTGCCAGCAGTGACCGGGACAGGGGAATCGGCAATGAGCAGTTCTTC CASSDRDRGIGNEQFF
- TRBJ2-5 - TRBV6-6 TGTGCCAGCAGTTACTCGGTAGAGACCCAGTACTTC CASSYSVETQYF
- TRBJ1-2 - TRBV12-5 TGTGCTAGTGGTTTGGTAAAGGGGATCGTCTATGGCTACACCTTC CASGLVKGIVYGYTF
few TRBJ2-7 TRBD2 TRBV3-1 TGTGCCAGCAGCCAAGAGGGGCTAGCGGGAGTTTACGAGCAGTACTTC CASSQEGLAGVYEQYF
few TRBJ1-5 - TRBV6-9 TGTGCCAGCAGCCCAAAACCGGGTCAGTCTTCGGCCCAGCATTTT CASSPKPGQSSAQHF
few TRBJ2-3 - TRBV6-1 TGTGCCAGCAGTGAAGCTGCGGGTCCCACAGATACGCAGTATTTT CASSEAAGPTDTQYF
- TRBJ1-1 TRBD1 TRBV10-3 TGTGCCATCAGTGAGTCGAGGGGGCGTTCGGGGACTGAAGCTTTCTTT CAISESRGRSGTEAFF
few TRBJ2-3 - TRBV24-1 TGTGCCACCAGTGGCCAAGATACGCAGTATTTT CATSGQDTQYF
- TRBJ2-5 TRBD2 TRBV7-9 TGTGCCAGCAGCTTCGGGTGGCGGGAGTTGGAGGCCCAGTACTTC CASSFGWRELEAQYF
- TRBJ2-3 - TRBV20-1 TGCAGTGCTAGAGGGTCTGGTCTAGACCTCACAGATACGCAGTATTTT CSARGSGLDLTDTQYF
many TRBJ2-7 TRBD2 TRBV7-2 TGTGCCAGCAGCTTGAGGACTAGCGGGATCTACGAGCAGTACTTC CASSLRTSGIYEQYF
- TRBJ1-2 - TRBV5-1 TGCGCCAGCAGGTCGACAGAATACTATGGCTACACCTTC CASRSTEYYGYTF
- TRBJ2-7 TRBD2 TRBV20-1 TGCAGTGCTAGGTTCATCTCACAACATAGGGCGACTAGCGGGAAGTACGAGCAGTACTTC CSARFISQHRATSGKYEQYF
- TRBJ2-7 TRBD1 TRBV29-1 TGCAGCGTTGATACAGGGGCCTACGAGCAGTACTTC CSVDTGAYEQYF
- TRBJ2-2 TRBD2 TRBV10-3 TGTGCCATCAGTGGCGCGGGAGGGATTAACACCGGGGAGCTGTTTTTT CAISGAGGINTGELFF
- TRBJ2-3 TRBD2 TRBV19 TGTGCCAGTACGAGGAAGCTAGCGGGGGATACGCAGTATTTT CASTRKLAGDTQYF
few TRBJ1-1 - TRBV5-1 TGCGCCAGCAGCTTGCGGGGAAGCGGAGCTTTCTTT CASSLRGSGAFF
few TRBJ2-2 TRBD2 TRBV6-5 TGTGCCAGCAGTTACTCGATTCTAGCGGGAGTCGGCGGGGAGCTGTTTTTT CASSYSILAGVGGELFF